The TCR beta chain under discussion was sequenced for a study of CD8 T cells in ankylosing spondylitis (dated 2017 in TCRdb). Background for the entire study: T cell receptor beta repertoires were profiled in healthy donors and ankylosing spondylitis patients so that disease-linked TCR variants could be found. The whole study cohort included over 85 healthy donors and 25 ankylosing spondylitis patients. Peripheral blood was sampled, and synovial fluid was also collected from ankylosing spondylitis patients.

V is shortened by 5 bases, J by 1 base, and the region joining them spans 8 bases. The CDR3 measures 14 amino acids from cysteine to phenylalanine. Only CDR3 DNA is held: 42 bases, read in frame from base 1. Beyond this particular receptor, the publication reports: A CD8+ phenotype was shown by the disease-linked clones, which were found at relatively low frequencies in peripheral blood. A TCR beta motif made up of several highly homologous amino acid variants appeared to be characteristic of blood from ankylosing spondylitis patients. According to the report, matched synovial fluid samples from ankylosing spondylitis patients were significantly enriched for the disease-linked clones. Some motif variants had previously been reported in the synovial fluid and blood of reactive arthritis patients, which suggests shared mechanisms of disease initiation.

Sequencing took place on an Illumina HiSeq 2500. Quantitative 5'-RACE with molecular barcodes was the method used to prepare the TCR beta libraries. The original methods were these. A new computational method, built on a probabilistic model of VDJ rearrangement, was used to identify disease-linked TCR variants. TCRdb applied fastp at Q25 and MiXCR to the public reads, then kept only in-frame beta chains. Rows merge per CDR3 protein into single entries with the most common DNA and genes. The V and J calls shown here were made by TCRdb, not taken from the authors' results. In all, the sample holds about 130,000 distinct CDR3 sequences, and 9.5% to 12% of those were seen once. The ten largest account for about 4% of the sample. This clonotype was seen repeatedly, ten times or more. Its specific antigen is unknown. The record has no base qualities; no much larger clone is one base away.

Sequencing was done on a sample of blood, either unsorted or a sorted T cell fraction (not recorded which). The TCR comes from a female donor with ankylosing spondylitis or in good health (not recorded which). This receptor chain uses TRBV12-3 or TRBV12-4 and TRBJ2-2; a confident D gene designation cannot be given. The nucleotide sequence reads TGTGCCAGCAGTCCCTGGCGGAACACCGGGGAGCTGTTTTTT. The translation is CASSPWRNTGELFF.